These 10 T cell receptor beta chains were all obtained from the same sample, sequenced in a study of T cell responses to AZD1222 COVID-19 vaccine. Some clones are missing from TCRdb's copy, which holds only in-frame ones; the method was immunoSEQ multiplex PCR. This table holds 100,000 to 150,000 clones, roughly 90% found once. Sequenced here: peripheral blood, sampled on day 0 of AZD1222 vaccination. The origin of the receptors is an adult in good health.

V usage is TRBV2 and J usage is TRBJ1-1; no clear D gene. From germline, CDR1 is SNHLY and CDR2 FYNNEI. The CDR3 spans 15 residues. Trimming removed 7 bases from V and 7 bases from J, with 22 bases in between. The CDR3 loop is CASTRERGDFGEAFF. The CDR3 region has the DNA TGTGCCAGCACCCGGGAAAGAGGCGATTTTGGTGAAGCTTTCTTT.

The chain uses TRBV5-1 and TRBJ2-2; D is perhaps TRBD2 (6 bases). The CDR3 covers 18 residues. Per the germline V gene, CDR1 is SGHRS and CDR2 is YFSETQ. Trimming shortened V by 1 base and J by 0 bases, and 16 bases separated the two germline ends. The CDR3 DNA sequence: TGCGCCAGCAGCTTGCTCGCCGGGAGTTTAGCGAACACCGGGGAGCTGTTTTTT. Protein: CASSLLAGSLANTGELFF.

This rearrangement joins TRBV7-9 to TRBJ1-3, with no clear D. The CDR3 is 17 amino acids. From germline, CDR1 is SEHNR and CDR2 FQNEAQ (reference sequence). V lost 2 bases, J lost 4 bases, and 18 bases lay in between. The CDR3 spells CASSLNFGYGVGNTIYF. The CDR3 DNA sequence: TGTGCCAGCAGCTTAAATTTTGGGTACGGGGTAGGAAACACCATATATTTT. The whole variable domain, remainder taken from reference TRBV7-9 and TRBJ1-3, is DTGVSQNPRHKITKRGQNVTFRCDPISEHNRLYWYRQTLGQGPEFLTYFQNEAQLEKSRLLSDRFSAERPKGSFSTLEIQRTEQGDSAMYLCASSLNFGYGVGNTIYFGEGSWLTVV.

V gene TRBV7-2 combines with J gene TRBJ2-2; 7 nucleotides line up with TRBD1. The V gene's germline CDR1 is SGHTA and CDR2 FQGNSA. V shed 4 bases, J shed 4 bases, and the junction held 9 bases outside the gene matches. The CDR3 loop spans 16 amino acids. This CDR3 reads CASSSHGTVSTGELFF. The CDR3 nucleotides read TGTGCCAGCAGCTCCCACGGGACAGTTAGCACCGGGGAGCTGTTTTTT.

CDR3: CATWAQNTEAFF. In nucleotides, the CDR3 is TGTGCCACCTGGGCGCAGAACACTGAAGCTTTCTTT. The V gene is TRBV24-1, the J gene TRBJ1-1, with D unclear. Trimming removed 9 bases from V and 1 base from J, with 8 bases in between. The CDR3 contains 12 residues. Germline V gene lookup returns CDR1 KGHDR and CDR2 SFDVKD.

This chain links TRBV11-3 with TRBJ2-5; unclear D gene. V was trimmed by 5 bases and J by 5 bases, leaving 9 bases between them. The germline V gene has CDR1 SGHNT and CDR2 YENEEA. This CDR3 region has 12 residues. The CDR3 bases are TGTGCCAGCAGCACGGGCATGGAGACCCAGTACTTC. The encoded protein is CASSTGMETQYF.

The chain employs TRBV2 and TRBJ1-1; TRBD1 agrees at 12 bases. With 6 bases clipped from V and 7 bases from J, the junction kept 15 bases outside the gene matches. The CDR3 has 17 residues. Germline V CDR1 and CDR2: SNHLY, FYNNEI. The CDR3 DNA reads TGTGCCAGCAGAAGCACCCCCGGGACAGGGGGCCGAAGTGAAGCTTTCTTT. This sequence encodes CASRSTPGTGGRSEAFF.

The rearrangement links TRBV6-5 to TRBJ1-2, with TRBD1 matching over 10 bases. V gave up 6 bases and J gave up 8 bases; unmatched junction bases: 12. The germline V gene has CDR1 MNHEY and CDR2 SVGAGI. This CDR3 contains 15 residues. CDR3 residues: CASRAPSGTGAGYTF. DNA of the CDR3: TGTGCCAGCAGGGCACCCTCCGGGACAGGGGCCGGCTACACCTTC.

The chain employs TRBV18 and TRBJ1-5; no clear D gene. This CDR3 comprises 13 residues. CDR1 is KGHSH and CDR2 is LQKENI in the germline V gene. Trimming pared 3 bases from V and 5 bases from J, leaving 8 bases between. CDR3 in amino acids: CASSPHDDQPQHF. As DNA, the CDR3 is TGTGCCAGCTCACCTCACGACGATCAGCCCCAGCATTTT.

J is TRBJ1-1 and V is TRBV5-1; TRBD1 is a possible D gene (5 bases). From germline, CDR1 is SGHRS and CDR2 YFSETQ. The V end was cut by 0 bases, the J end by 4 bases, with 7 bases between. The CDR3 is 13 amino acids. The CDR3 sequence is CASSLAGITEAFF. In DNA form, the CDR3 reads TGCGCCAGCAGCTTGGCAGGGATCACTGAAGCTTTCTTT.